A single sample gave rise to the 23 T cell receptor beta chains below, sequenced in a study of blood T cell repertoires in COVID-19. Repertoires were generated with immunoSEQ multiplex PCR, while TCRdb's copy carries only in-frame clones and drops some. The profile shows 89,000 or so clones, around 88% of them singletons. The sample was peripheral blood. These receptors came from a man between 45 and 60 years old with active COVID-19.

For the CDR3, the DNA is TGTGCCAGCAGCTTGTTTCCACCCCCGGGACAGGGAAGCTATGGCTACACCTTC. Residues: CASSLFPPPGQGSYGYTF. V gene TRBV5-4 combines with J gene TRBJ1-2; 9 bases line up with TRBD1. Trimming cost V 1 base and J 4 bases; bases outside gene matches: 14. This CDR3 has 18 residues. Germline V gives CDR1 SGHNT, CDR2 YYREEE (reference sequence).

The V and J genes are TRBV7-2 and TRBJ1-1; D perhaps matches TRBD1 (6 bases). CDR3 length equals 15 residues. CDR1 is SGHTA, CDR2 FQGNSA, per germline. The V end lost 5 bases, the J end lost 2 bases, and 15 bases lay between the germline ends. Here the CDR3 DNA reads TGTGCCAGCAGCGTATACCGGACAGCAAACACTGAAGCTTTCTTT. This sequence encodes CASSVYRTANTEAFF.

The gene calls are TRBV7-9 and TRBJ2-2; TRBD2 might be the D (5 bases). Trimming stripped 0 bases from V and 1 base from J, with 9 bases between. From germline, CDR1 is SEHNR and CDR2 FQNEAQ (reference sequence). The CDR3 is 16 amino acids. The CDR3 spells CASSLANGVNTGELFF. In DNA, the CDR3 is TGTGCCAGCAGCTTAGCGAACGGGGTGAACACCGGGGAGCTGTTTTTT.

CDR3 nucleotide sequence: TGTGCCAGCAGCAGGGGGAATGAGCAGTTCTTC. Protein product: CASSRGNEQFF. This chain connects TRBV6-5 to TRBJ2-1, with 7 bases identical to TRBD1. With 6 bases clipped from V and 7 bases from J, the junction kept 0 bases outside the gene matches. Germline CDR1 MNHEY, CDR2 SVGAGI. The CDR3 has 11 amino acids.

This clone showed up just a few times. The chain links TRBV27 to TRBJ1-3; D is perhaps TRBD1 (6 bases). Trimming took off 7 bases at V and 3 bases at J, with 10 bases between the two ends. The CDR3 length is 13 residues. Germline CDR1 MNHEY, CDR2 SMNVEV (reference sequence). In DNA form, the CDR3 reads TGTGCCAGCACCACAGGGTTTGGAAACACCATATATTTT. Protein product: CASTTGFGNTIYF.

The rearrangement joins TRBV2 to TRBJ2-7, with 8 bases aligning to TRBD1. Germline CDR1 SNHLY, CDR2 FYNNEI. The CDR3 has 16 residues. The V and J ends lost 3 bases and 5 bases, in that order; junction bases with no gene match: 12. For the CDR3, the DNA is TGTGCCAGCAGTGAGTCTGTCGCCAGGGGGCTGAACGAGCAGTACTTC. It yields the protein CASSESVARGLNEQYF.

V usage is TRBV28 and J usage is TRBJ2-3, with no clear D. Germline CDR1 reads MDHEN; CDR2 reads SYDVKM. The CDR3 runs 14 residues. V was clipped by 8 bases and J by 2 bases, with 14 bases between them. CDR3 amino acids: CASREAGDTDTQYF. The CDR3 DNA is TGTGCCAGCCGAGAAGCCGGAGACACAGATACGCAGTATTTT.

This sequence joins TRBV14 and TRBJ2-7; D remains unclear. The CDR3 contains 14 residues. In germline, CDR1 is SGHDN, CDR2 FVKESK. Deletions cut 3 bases from V and 4 bases from J, with 13 bases between. The CDR3 DNA sequence: TGTGCCAGCAGCCACGTTCGTTATGTGTACGAGCAGTACTTC. As protein: CASSHVRYVYEQYF.

The chain combines TRBV28 with TRBJ1-2; D not resolved. The CDR3 extends over 14 amino acids. CDR1 and CDR2 (germline): MDHEN, SYDVKM. V was cut by 6 bases and J by 5 bases, with 16 bases left in between. This CDR3 is CASSRPTPLYGYTF. The CDR3 bases are TGTGCCAGCAGCCGCCCCACACCGCTTTATGGCTACACCTTC.

The chain carries TRBV28 and TRBJ2-3, with TRBD2 matching 7 bases. The germline CDR1 and CDR2 sequences are MDHEN and SYDVKM. The trim removed 6 bases at V and 2 bases at J, leaving 8 bases unmatched. This CDR3 region has 15 residues. DNA of the CDR3: TGTGCCAGCAGCCGTACTCGACTAGCCACAGATACGCAGTATTTT. Residues: CASSRTRLATDTQYF.

J is TRBJ1-1 and V is TRBV6-6, with 7 positions matching TRBD1. This CDR3 contains 13 residues. Germline CDR1 is MNHNY and CDR2 is SVGAGI (reference sequence). V trimming: 6 bases; J trimming: 8 bases; junction bases outside the gene matches: 9. The CDR3 sequence: CASRRDEGAEAFF. For the CDR3, the DNA is TGTGCCAGCAGAAGGGACGAGGGGGCGGAAGCTTTCTTT.

The V gene is TRBV5-8, the J gene TRBJ1-1; 7 bases are shared with TRBD1. CDR1 and CDR2 (germline): SGHTS, YDEGEE. V was pared by 4 bases and J by 0 bases, with 9 bases of the junction left unmatched. The CDR3 runs to 16 residues. The CDR3 loop is CASSLGTELMNTEAFF. The DNA of the CDR3 is TGTGCCAGCAGCCTCGGGACAGAGTTAATGAACACTGAAGCTTTCTTT.

The chain uses TRBV6-5 and TRBJ2-1, with TRBD2 matching over 14 bases. The junction had 1 base not matched to a gene; V was cut back by 5 bases and J by 4 bases. The CDR3 contains 15 residues. Germline V gene data show CDR1 as MNHEY and CDR2 as SVGAGI. CDR3 residues: CASSRTSGGYNEQFF. In DNA, the CDR3 is TGTGCCAGCAGTAGGACTAGCGGGGGGTACAATGAGCAGTTCTTC.

V gene TRBV9 combines with J gene TRBJ2-4; D possibly corresponds to TRBD2 (5 bases). This CDR3 is 13 amino acids long. Looked up from germline, CDR1 is SGDLS and CDR2 is YYNGEE. Trimming pared 0 bases from V and 15 bases from J, leaving 16 bases between. The CDR3 loop reads CASSVAEASSLYF. The CDR3 DNA is TGTGCCAGCAGCGTAGCTGAGGCTAGCAGCCTGTACTTC.

This clone was recorded once. The CDR3 loop is CASSPSGTGGEMVQYF. The CDR3 region has the DNA TGTGCCAGCAGTCCTTCCGGGACAGGGGGGGAAATGGTGCAGTACTTC. The chain recombines TRBV28 with TRBJ2-7, with 11 bases identical to TRBD1. Germline CDR1 MDHEN, CDR2 SYDVKM. This CDR3 region has 16 residues. The trim removed 5 bases at V and 9 bases at J, leaving 15 bases unmatched.

The chain has TRBV7-2 and TRBJ2-2, with D perhaps TRBD1 (5 bases). Germline lookup yields CDR1 SGHTA and CDR2 FQGNSA. This CDR3 contains 14 residues. Trimming took off 2 bases at V and 4 bases at J, with 8 bases between the two ends. The CDR3 DNA sequence: TGTGCCAGCAGCTTACAGGGTCTCACCGGGGAGCTGTTTTTT. Encoded protein: CASSLQGLTGELFF. Variable domain in full (rest from reference TRBV7-2 and TRBJ2-2): GAGVSQSPSNKVTEKGKDVELRCDPISGHTALYWYRQSLGQGLEFLIYFQGNSAPDKSGLPSDRFSAERTGGSVSTLTIQRTQQEDSAVYLCASSLQGLTGELFFGEGSRLTVL.

The chain combines TRBV2 with TRBJ1-6; 7 bases line up with TRBD1. The CDR3 loop spans 16 amino acids. V dropped 7 bases and J dropped 9; count of bases not matched to a gene: 15. Germline V CDR1 and CDR2: SNHLY, FYNNEI. CDR3 DNA: TGTGCCAGCAACCAGGAGGGGGCTGCATTCGGTTCACCCCTCCACTTT. Translated, it gives CASNQEGAAFGSPLHF.

The gene calls are TRBV28 and TRBJ2-7, with TRBD2 matching 9 bases. The CDR3 runs 16 residues. Losses at the gene ends were 5 bases for V and 4 bases for J; bases not matched to a gene: 12. The germline CDR1 and CDR2 sequences are MDHEN and SYDVKM. The CDR3, as DNA: TGTGCCAGCAGTCCTTCGACGGCGGGGGGGTTTTACGAGCAGTACTTC. Protein sequence: CASSPSTAGGFYEQYF.

This chain uses TRBV7-3 with TRBJ1-3; D is unclear. This CDR3 has 13 amino acids. Trimming took 2 bases from V and 2 from J, leaving 4 bases between them. The V gene's germline CDR1 is SGHTA and CDR2 FQGTGA. The CDR3 DNA reads as TGTGCCAGCAGCTTATTCGCTGGAAACACCATATATTTT. Its protein is CASSLFAGNTIYF.

Regarding this clone: Distinct nucleotide sequences in the sample also encode this CDR3. The chain uses TRBV7-2 and TRBJ2-7; D perhaps matches TRBD2 (5 bases). The V and J ends lost 3 bases and 4 bases respectively, with 7 bases between them. CDR1 and CDR2 from the germline V gene are SGHTA and FQGNSA. The CDR3 runs to 12 residues. Written as DNA, the CDR3 is TGTGCCAGCAGCTTTCCGGGATACGAGCAGTACTTC. Its protein is CASSFPGYEQYF.

V usage is TRBV3-1 (or the pseudogene TRBV3-2) and J usage is TRBJ1-5, with TRBD1 identical over 9 bases. This CDR3 comprises 16 residues. The junction had 6 bases not matched to a gene; V was cut back by 6 bases and J by 0 bases. CDR1 and CDR2 (germline): LGHDT, YNNKEL (reference sequence). The CDR3 DNA follows: TGTGCCAGCAGTCCCGGGACAGGGAATAGCAATCAGCCCCAGCATTTT. It encodes CASSPGTGNSNQPQHF.

This rearrangement joins TRBV7-2 to TRBJ1-5; D might be TRBD1 (5 bases). The germline V gene encodes CDR1 SGHTA and CDR2 FQGNSA. The CDR3 has 13 residues. The V gene lost 3 bases and the J gene lost 9 bases, with 12 bases spanning the gap. The CDR3 DNA is TGTGCCAGCAGCTTCAGGGTATCAGGGCCCCAGCATTTT. Protein product: CASSFRVSGPQHF.

This chain joins TRBV5-1 and TRBJ1-2; 9 bases are a match to TRBD1. CDR3 length equals 15 residues. V lost 2 bases and J lost 2; bases outside the gene matches: 4. Looked up from germline, CDR1 is SGHRS and CDR2 is YFSETQ. The CDR3 loop is CASSFSGTGNYGYTF. CDR3 in DNA: TGCGCCAGCAGCTTTTCCGGGACAGGGAACTATGGCTACACCTTC. The whole variable domain, remainder taken from reference TRBV5-1 and TRBJ1-2, is KAGVTQTPRYLIKTRGQQVTLSCSPISGHRSVSWYQQTPGQGLQFLFEYFSETQRNKGNFPGRFSGRQFSNSRSEMNVSTLELGDSALYLCASSFSGTGNYGYTFGSGTRLTVV.